The 21 T cell receptor beta chains below come from one sample, sequenced in a study of cytomegalovirus exposure and HLA in healthy donors. The study ran its PCR with 60 Vbeta and 13 Jbeta primers. Repertoires were generated with immunoSEQ multiplex PCR, while TCRdb's copy carries only in-frame clones and drops some. The sample records about 140,000 clones, over 75% being singletons. Sequencing was performed on PBMCs. These receptors all stem from a man in his forties or fifties in good health and CMV-seronegative.

V gene TRBV25-1 combines with J gene TRBJ2-6; possible D gene TRBD2, 6 bases. The CDR3 extends over 13 amino acids. Germline lookup yields CDR1 MGHDK and CDR2 SYGVNS. The ends were cut back, 4 bases at V and 9 bases at J, with 10 bases in the middle. CDR3 sequence reads: CASSVEGLNVLTF. Here the CDR3 DNA reads TGTGCCAGCAGTGTTGAGGGACTCAACGTCCTGACTTTC. Based on the CDR3 plus reference TRBV25-1 and TRBJ2-6, the full variable domain is EADIYQTPRYLVIGTGKKITLECSQTMGHDKMYWYQQDPGMELHLIHYSYGVNSTEKGDLSSESTVSRIRTEHFPLTLESARPSHTSQYLCASSVEGLNVLTFGAGSRLTVL.

This chain joins TRBV4-1 and TRBJ2-2, with TRBD2 matching 10 bases. There are 16 residues in the CDR3. With V trimmed by 4 bases and J by 3 bases, 5 bases remained unmatched. CDR1 is MGHRA and CDR2 is YSYEKL in the germline V gene. CDR3 nucleotide sequence: TGCGCCAGCAGCCCATCAGCGGGAGGGGACACCGGGGAGCTGTTTTTT. This gives the protein CASSPSAGGDTGELFF.

This chain connects TRBV15 to TRBJ2-7; TRBD2 agrees at 8 bases. The CDR3 sequence is 16 residues long. The V and J ends lost 6 bases and 1 base, in that order; junction bases with no gene match: 11. Germline CDR1 and CDR2: LNHNV and YYDKDF (reference sequence). As DNA, the CDR3 is TGTGCCACCAGTACCGGGACTAGGAGCCTTTCCTACGAGCAGTACTTC. Amino acid sequence: CATSTGTRSLSYEQYF.

Only a few counts were recorded for this clone. J is TRBJ1-1 and V is TRBV7-6; 7 bases are shared with TRBD1. The CDR3 covers 13 residues. The J segment lost 7 bases and the V segment lost 3 bases, leaving 5 bases of the junction unmatched. Germline lookup yields CDR1 SGHVS and CDR2 FNYEAQ. The CDR3 nucleotides are TGTGCCAGCAGCTTCAACAGGGGAGATGAAGCTTTCTTT. As protein: CASSFNRGDEAFF.

The rearrangement uses TRBV18 and TRBJ1-2; D possibly corresponds to TRBD1 (5 bases). The CDR3 has 12 amino acids. Germline assignment: CDR1 KGHSH and CDR2 LQKENI. V lost 3 bases and J 8 bases, leaving 10 bases between the germline ends. CDR3 amino acids: CASSPLGGGYTF. In DNA, the CDR3 is TGTGCCAGCTCACCCCTGGGGGGAGGCTACACCTTC.

The J gene is TRBJ2-4, the V gene TRBV30; a possible D gene is TRBD1 (9 bases). CDR1 and CDR2 from the germline V gene are GTSNPN and SVGIG (reference sequence). This CDR3 spans 14 amino acids. V lost 3 bases, J lost 15 bases, and 24 bases lay in between. In DNA form, the CDR3 reads TGTGCCTGGAGCGCCGGGACAGGGAAGCGGGGGTGGTACTTC. As protein: CAWSAGTGKRGWYF.

V usage is TRBV7-2 and J usage is TRBJ2-5; TRBD1 is a possible D gene (5 bases). Germline V gene lookup returns CDR1 SGHTA and CDR2 FQGNSA. The V end was cut by 2 bases, the J end by 5 bases, with 9 bases between. The CDR3 totals 13 residues. The CDR3 is CASSLQGMETQYF. CDR3 nucleotides: TGTGCCAGCAGCTTACAGGGTATGGAGACCCAGTACTTC.

V is TRBV19 and J is TRBJ1-1, with D possibly TRBD1 on 6 matching bases. Trimming took off 3 bases at V and 11 bases at J, with 13 bases between the two ends. The CDR3 extends over 12 amino acids. Germline V gene data show CDR1 as LNHDA and CDR2 as SQIVND (reference sequence). The CDR3 DNA reads as TGTGCCAGTAGTATGCGACAGGAAAGGGCTTTCTTT. It yields the protein CASSMRQERAFF.

J is TRBJ1-5 and V is TRBV2; 7 bases are shared with TRBD1. The CDR3 extends over 16 amino acids. Germline V gene data show CDR1 as SNHLY and CDR2 as FYNNEI. V trimming: 7 bases; J trimming: 6 bases; junction bases outside the gene matches: 15. The CDR3 spells CASNSRWGQSGQPQHF. In DNA, the CDR3 is TGTGCCAGCAATAGTCGTTGGGGACAGTCGGGTCAGCCCCAGCATTTT.

This clone was found a few times. V gene TRBV30 combines with J gene TRBJ2-7, with D possibly being TRBD2 (6 bases). The V end was cut by 4 bases, the J end by 3 bases, with 16 bases between. Germline V lookup: CDR1 GTSNPN, CDR2 SVGIG (reference sequence). There are 14 residues in the CDR3. The CDR3 DNA sequence: TGTGCCTGGACCGGGGGATGGGATATCTACGAGCAGTACTTC. Translated: CAWTGGWDIYEQYF. Using reference TRBV30 and TRBJ2-7 for the parts outside the CDR3, the full variable domain is SQTIHQWPATLVQPVGSPLSLECTVEGTSNPNLYWYRQAAGRGLQLLFYSVGIGQISSEVPQNLSASRPQDRQFILSSKKLLLSDSGFYLCAWTGGWDIYEQYFGPGTRLTVT.

J is TRBJ2-2 and V is TRBV11-2; 10 bases align to TRBD2. From germline, CDR1 is SGHAT and CDR2 FQNNGV. The CDR3 spans 16 residues. The V and J ends lost 3 bases and 7 bases, in that order; junction bases with no gene match: 8. CDR3 DNA sequence: TGTGCCAGCAGCTTCGCCGGGCTAGCGGGAGTCGGGGAGCTGTTTTTT. It specifies CASSFAGLAGVGELFF.

The V and J genes are TRBV4-2 and TRBJ1-4; 9 bases are a match to TRBD1. The CDR3 contains 17 residues. The J segment lost 3 bases and the V segment lost 5 bases, leaving 10 bases of the junction unmatched. Germline V gene data show CDR1 as LGHNA and CDR2 as YNFKEQ. The CDR3 region has the DNA TGTGCCAGCAGCTTGATGACAGGGGGATGGGCTAATGAAAAACTGTTTTTT. It yields the protein CASSLMTGGWANEKLFF.

This clone was seen a single time. This sequence joins TRBV7-9 and TRBJ2-7; no definite D call. The germline CDR1 and CDR2 sequences are SEHNR and FQNEAQ (reference sequence). The CDR3 spans 13 residues. V lost 2 bases to trimming and J lost 2 bases, with 7 bases between them. CDR3 protein: CASSLIATYEQYF. The CDR3 DNA reads TGTGCCAGCAGCTTAATAGCCACCTACGAGCAGTACTTC.

This clone was detected once. V is TRBV19 and J is TRBJ2-7; 8 bases are shared with TRBD2. This CDR3 region has 14 residues. V was clipped by 6 bases and J by 2 bases; unmatched bases: 6. CDR1 and CDR2 (germline): LNHDA, SQIVND (reference sequence). CDR3 protein: CASSSGSGTYEQYF. The CDR3, as DNA: TGTGCCAGTAGCAGCGGGAGTGGAACCTACGAGCAGTACTTC.

This clone occurred a few times. The chain links TRBV10-3 to TRBJ1-5; possibly TRBD1 for D (6 bases). The length of the CDR3 is 18 residues. Deletions cut 0 bases from V and 0 bases from J, with 15 bases between. Germline CDR1 reads ENHRY; CDR2 reads SYGVKD. The DNA for the CDR3 is TGTGCCATCAGTGAGTCAGGGGGTGGGTATTATAGCAATCAGCCCCAGCATTTT. Translating it yields CAISESGGGYYSNQPQHF.

The chain combines TRBV5-6 with TRBJ1-2; 9 bases match TRBD1. With 5 bases clipped from V and 4 bases from J, the junction kept 6 bases outside the gene matches. This CDR3 has 14 residues. Looked up from germline, CDR1 is SGHDT and CDR2 is YYEEEE. The CDR3 bases are TGTGCCAGCAGTTCGGACAGGGGAGGCTATGGCTACACCTTC. This encodes CASSSDRGGYGYTF.

In this sample, this clone turned up a few times. The rearrangement joins TRBV19 to TRBJ1-1; 8 nucleotides line up with TRBD1. Germline CDR1 and CDR2: LNHDA and SQIVND (reference sequence). This CDR3 has 14 residues. Trimming took 1 base from V and 3 from J; bases not matched to a gene: 1. CDR3 nucleotide sequence: TGTGCCAGTAGTATAGGGGACAGGTACACTGAAGCTTTCTTT. This codes for CASSIGDRYTEAFF.

Details on this clone: Its ends do not fully match the called genes, so a read error is possible. In nucleotides, the CDR3 is TGTTCCAGCAGCTTAGCGGGATGGAGGGGGGGAGGCTACGAGCAGTACTTC. Amino acid sequence: CSSSLAGWRGGGYEQYF. This chain links TRBV7-9 with TRBJ2-7, with TRBD2 matching over 8 bases. The CDR3 is 17 amino acids. Germline V gene sequence: CDR1 SEHNR, CDR2 FQNEAQ (reference sequence).

The rearrangement joins TRBV14 to TRBJ2-3; weak D call: TRBD2 (6 bases). The CDR3 has 16 amino acids. Germline loops: CDR1 SGHDN, CDR2 FVKESK. V dropped 1 base and J dropped 6 bases, with 17 bases sitting between them. The CDR3 DNA follows: TGTGCCAGCAGCCAAGGGAGGGCTAGTCAATCCGATACGCAGTATTTT. This gives the protein CASSQGRASQSDTQYF.

V is TRBV5-1 and J is TRBJ1-5; 7 bases fit TRBD1. The CDR3 spans 15 residues. With V trimmed by 1 base and J by 1 base, 2 bases remained unmatched. From germline, CDR1 is SGHRS and CDR2 YFSETQ. CDR3 amino acids: CASSLLTGSNQPQHF. The CDR3 DNA reads as TGCGCCAGCAGCTTGCTGACAGGGAGCAATCAGCCCCAGCATTTT.

This clone was observed once. V usage is TRBV7-8 and J usage is TRBJ2-3; 7 bases match TRBD1. CDR3 length: 13 amino acids. The trim removed 4 bases at V and 4 bases at J, leaving 2 bases unmatched. Germline CDR1 reads SGHVS; CDR2 reads FQNEAQ. For the CDR3, the DNA is TGTGCCAGCAGCTCCCAGGGGGCAGATACGCAGTATTTT. Amino acid sequence: CASSSQGADTQYF.